Included here is one T cell receptor (beta chain) sequence, with context. This record belongs to a study of blood T cells in healthy people across ages. Primed by a sample-barcoded 5' primer and a J-beta primer mix, a second PCR proceeded for 7 to 11 cycles. In TCRdb, the 5' RACE reads were re-called with MiXCR into one record per CDR3 protein. The data hold approximately 820,000 distinct CDR3 sequences, with roughly 44% observed a single time. The germline V gene has CDR1 SGHVS and CDR2 FQNEAQ. This CDR3 spans 16 amino acids. Material for sequencing was blood. The J gene is TRBJ2-5, the V gene TRBV7-8; TRBD2 agrees at 8 bases. The tail of the sequence fits TRBJ2-7 better, so the J call may be wrong. The clonotype comes from a man aged 60-69 years in good health. The CDR3 nucleotides read TGTGCCAGCAGCTCCGCCCGGGGGGGGGCCCCCTACGAGCAGTACTTC. Protein product: CASSSARGGAPYEQYF.